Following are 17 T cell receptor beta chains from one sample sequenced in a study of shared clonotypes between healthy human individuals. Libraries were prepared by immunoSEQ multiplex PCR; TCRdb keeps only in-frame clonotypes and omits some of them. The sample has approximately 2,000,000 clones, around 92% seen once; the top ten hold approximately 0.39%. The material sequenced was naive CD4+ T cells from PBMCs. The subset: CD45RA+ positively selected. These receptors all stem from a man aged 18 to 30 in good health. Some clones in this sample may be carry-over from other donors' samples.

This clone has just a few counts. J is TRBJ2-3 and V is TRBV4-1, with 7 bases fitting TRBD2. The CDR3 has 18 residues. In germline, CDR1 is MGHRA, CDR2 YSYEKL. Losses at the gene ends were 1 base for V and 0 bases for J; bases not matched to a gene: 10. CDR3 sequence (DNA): TGCGCCAGCAGCCAAGCGGGTGTCCTAGCGGCGAGCACAGATACGCAGTATTTT. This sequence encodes CASSQAGVLAASTDTQYF.

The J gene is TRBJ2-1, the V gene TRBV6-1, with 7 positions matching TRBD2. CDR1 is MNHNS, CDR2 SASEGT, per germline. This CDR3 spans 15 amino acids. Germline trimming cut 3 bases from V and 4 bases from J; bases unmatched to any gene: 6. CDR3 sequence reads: CASSDRLAVYNEQFF. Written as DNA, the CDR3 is TGTGCCAGCAGTGATCGGCTAGCGGTATACAATGAGCAGTTCTTC.

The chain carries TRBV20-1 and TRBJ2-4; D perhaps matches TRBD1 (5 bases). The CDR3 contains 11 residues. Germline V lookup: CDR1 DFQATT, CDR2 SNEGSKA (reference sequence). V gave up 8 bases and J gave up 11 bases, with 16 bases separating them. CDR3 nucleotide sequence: TGCAGTTCCCTATTGGGGCGTGTTCAGTACTTC. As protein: CSSLLGRVQYF.

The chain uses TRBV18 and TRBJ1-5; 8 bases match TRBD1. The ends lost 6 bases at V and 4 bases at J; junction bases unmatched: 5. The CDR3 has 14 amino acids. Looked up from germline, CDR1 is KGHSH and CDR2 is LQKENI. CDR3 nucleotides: TGTGCCAGCTCGGCGACAGGGGAGAATCAGCCCCAGCATTTT. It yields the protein CASSATGENQPQHF. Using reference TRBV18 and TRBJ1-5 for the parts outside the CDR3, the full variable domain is NAGVMQNPRHLVRRRGQEARLRCSPMKGHSHVYWYRQLPEEGLKFMVYLQKENIIDESGMPKERFSAEFPKEGPSILRIQQVVRGDSAAYFCASSATGENQPQHFGDGTRLSIL.

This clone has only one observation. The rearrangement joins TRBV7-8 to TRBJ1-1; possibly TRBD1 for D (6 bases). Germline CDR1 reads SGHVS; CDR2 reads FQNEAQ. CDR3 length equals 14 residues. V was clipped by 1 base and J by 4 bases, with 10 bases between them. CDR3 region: CASSLDRVGTEAFF. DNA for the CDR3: TGTGCCAGCAGCTTAGACAGGGTAGGCACTGAAGCTTTCTTT.

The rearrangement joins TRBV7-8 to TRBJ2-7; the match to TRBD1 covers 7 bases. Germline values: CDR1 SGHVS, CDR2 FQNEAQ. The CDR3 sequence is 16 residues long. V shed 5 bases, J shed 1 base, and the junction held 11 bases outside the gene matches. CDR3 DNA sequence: TGTGCCAGCAGCCACAGCCAAAGACAGGGATCCTACGAGCAGTACTTC. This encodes CASSHSQRQGSYEQYF.

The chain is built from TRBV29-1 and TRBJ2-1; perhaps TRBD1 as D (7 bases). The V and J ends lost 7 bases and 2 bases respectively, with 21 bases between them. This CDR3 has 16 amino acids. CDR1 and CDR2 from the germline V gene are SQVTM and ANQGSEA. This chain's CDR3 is CSAILAGRGAYNEQFF. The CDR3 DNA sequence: TGCAGCGCCATTCTCGCGGGCAGGGGGGCCTACAATGAGCAGTTCTTC.

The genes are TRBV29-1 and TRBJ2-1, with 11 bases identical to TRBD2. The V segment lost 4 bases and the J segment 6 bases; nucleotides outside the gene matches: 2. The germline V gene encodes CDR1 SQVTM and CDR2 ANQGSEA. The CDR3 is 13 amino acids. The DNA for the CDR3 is TGCAGCGTTGTAGCGGGAGGGCTCAATGAGCAGTTCTTC. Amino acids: CSVVAGGLNEQFF.

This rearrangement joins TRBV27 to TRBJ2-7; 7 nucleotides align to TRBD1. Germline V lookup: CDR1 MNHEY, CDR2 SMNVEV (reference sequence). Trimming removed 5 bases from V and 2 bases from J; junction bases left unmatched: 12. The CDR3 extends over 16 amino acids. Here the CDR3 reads CASSPKDRPRTYEQYF. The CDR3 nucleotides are TGTGCCAGCAGTCCCAAGGACAGGCCTCGGACCTACGAGCAGTACTTC.

The CDR3 DNA follows: TGTGCCAGCACCTCCTCTGGCGGGAATGAGCAGTTCTTC. It specifies CASTSSGGNEQFF. The chain joins TRBV7-9 to TRBJ2-1; a possible D gene is TRBD2 (5 bases). Trimming took off 7 bases at V and 7 bases at J, with 14 bases between the two ends. Germline V CDR1 and CDR2: SEHNR, FQNEAQ (reference sequence). The CDR3 contains 13 residues.

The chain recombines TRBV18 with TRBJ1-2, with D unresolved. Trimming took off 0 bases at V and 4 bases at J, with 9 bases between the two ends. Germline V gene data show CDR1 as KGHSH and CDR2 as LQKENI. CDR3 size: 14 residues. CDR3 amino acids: CASSPPANPYGYTF. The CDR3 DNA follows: TGTGCCAGCTCACCACCGGCGAATCCCTATGGCTACACCTTC.

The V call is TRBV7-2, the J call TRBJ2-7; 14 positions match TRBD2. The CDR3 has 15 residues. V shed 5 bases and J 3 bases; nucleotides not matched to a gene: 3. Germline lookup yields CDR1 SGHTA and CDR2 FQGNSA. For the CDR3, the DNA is TGTGCCAGCAGCGTCGGGACTAGCGGGAGCTACGAGCAGTACTTC. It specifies CASSVGTSGSYEQYF.

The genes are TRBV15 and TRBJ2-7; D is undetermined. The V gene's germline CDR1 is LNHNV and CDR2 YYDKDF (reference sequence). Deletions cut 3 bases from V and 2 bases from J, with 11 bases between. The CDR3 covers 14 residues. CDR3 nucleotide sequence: TGTGCCACCAGCAGCTCGACAACAGCCTACGAGCAGTACTTC. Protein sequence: CATSSSTTAYEQYF. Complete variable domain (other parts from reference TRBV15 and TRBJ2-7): DAMVIQNPRYQVTQFGKPVTLSCSQTLNHNVMYWYQQKSSQAPKLLFHYYDKDFNNEADTPDNFQSRRPNTSFCFLDIRSPGLGDTAMYLCATSSSTTAYEQYFGPGTRLTVT.

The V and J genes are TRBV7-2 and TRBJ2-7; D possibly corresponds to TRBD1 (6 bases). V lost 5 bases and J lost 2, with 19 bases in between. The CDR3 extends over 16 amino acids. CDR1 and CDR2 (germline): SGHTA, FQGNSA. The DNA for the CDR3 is TGTGCCAGCAGCCCAAAAAGGTCAGGGGTTACCTACGAGCAGTACTTC. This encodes CASSPKRSGVTYEQYF.

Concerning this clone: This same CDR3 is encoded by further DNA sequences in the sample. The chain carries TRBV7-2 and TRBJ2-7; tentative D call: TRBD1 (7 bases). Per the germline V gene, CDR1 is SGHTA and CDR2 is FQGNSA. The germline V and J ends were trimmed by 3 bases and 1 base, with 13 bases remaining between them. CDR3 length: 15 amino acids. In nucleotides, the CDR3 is TGTGCCAGCAGCTTGGGGCAGGGGGGATCCTACGAGCAGTACTTC. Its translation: CASSLGQGGSYEQYF.

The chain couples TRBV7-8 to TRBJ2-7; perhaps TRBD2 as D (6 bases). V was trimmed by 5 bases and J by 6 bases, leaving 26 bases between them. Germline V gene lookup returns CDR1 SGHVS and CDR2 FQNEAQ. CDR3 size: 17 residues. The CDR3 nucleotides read TGTGCCAGCAGCGCCAGGAGGGGAGGTGGGGTGATGGTCGAGCAGTACTTC. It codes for CASSARRGGGVMVEQYF.

CDR3 protein: CASSPSLTSGGPETQYF. For the CDR3, the DNA is TGCGCCAGCAGCCCTTCCCTGACTAGCGGGGGGCCAGAGACCCAGTACTTC. The chain is built from TRBV4-1 and TRBJ2-5; 13 nucleotides align to TRBD2. Germline CDR1 reads MGHRA; CDR2 reads YSYEKL. The CDR3 is 17 residues long. The V gene end was trimmed by 4 bases and the J gene end by 4 bases; junction bases not matched to a gene: 9.